The 21 T cell receptor beta chains below were found in one sample sequenced in a study of blood T cell repertoires in COVID-19. The table came from immunoSEQ multiplex PCR; TCRdb's copy has only in-frame clones and leaves some out. The table has approximately 83,000 clones, approximately 86% seen once; the top ten hold approximately 7.3%. The sequenced sample consisted of peripheral blood. The receptors shown here come from a man in his sixties or seventies with acute or convalescent COVID-19.

The chain carries TRBV18 and TRBJ2-1; possible D gene TRBD2, 5 bases. V was trimmed by 9 bases and J by 4 bases, leaving 16 bases between them. The length of the CDR3 is 14 residues. CDR1 is KGHSH, CDR2 LQKENI, per germline. CDR3 DNA sequence: TGTGCCAGTACCACCGCGGGTAATTACAATGAGCAGTTCTTC. It yields the protein CASTTAGNYNEQFF.

This chain connects TRBV6-2 or TRBV6-3 to TRBJ1-2; 10 nucleotides match TRBD1. Trimming removed 2 bases from V and 7 bases from J; junction bases left unmatched: 4. The CDR3 sequence is 14 residues long. Germline V lookup: CDR1 MNHEY, CDR2 SVGEGT. CDR3 bases: TGTGCCAGCAGTTACGAAGGACAGGGGGGTGGCTACACCTTC. Protein: CASSYEGQGGGYTF.

This chain links TRBV5-6 with TRBJ1-1; the match to TRBD1 covers 9 bases. J gave up 0 bases and V 10 bases, and 4 bases lay outside the gene matches. CDR3 length: 13 residues. Germline-derived CDR1 and CDR2 are SGHDT and YYEEEE. This CDR3 reads CAGGQGMNTEAFF. The CDR3 DNA reads as TGTGCCGGGGGACAGGGCATGAACACTGAAGCTTTCTTT. The full variable domain, its missing parts supplied by reference TRBV5-6 and TRBJ1-1, is DAGVTQSPTHLIKTRGQQVTLRCSPKSGHDTVSWYQQALGQGPQFIFQYYEEEERQRGNFPDRFSGHQFPNYSSELNVNALLLGDSALYLCAGGQGMNTEAFFGQGTRLTVV.

On this clone itself: Other DNA variants within this sample encode the same CDR3. V gene TRBV29-1 combines with J gene TRBJ2-3; no definite D call. Germline loops: CDR1 SQVTM, CDR2 ANQGSEA. The CDR3 length is 12 residues. The V and J ends lost 3 bases and 1 base respectively, with 5 bases between them. The CDR3 DNA reads as TGCAGCGTTGATACTGGCACAGATACGCAGTATTTT. Translated: CSVDTGTDTQYF.

This chain connects TRBV28 to TRBJ2-7; perhaps TRBD2 as D (6 bases). Germline V gene data show CDR1 as MDHEN and CDR2 as SYDVKM. V lost 4 bases and J lost 3, with 19 bases in between. CDR3 size: 16 residues. CDR3 protein: CASSSRGAGPYYEQYF. As DNA, the CDR3 is TGTGCCAGCAGTTCGCGAGGGGCGGGACCCTACTACGAGCAGTACTTC.

This rearrangement joins TRBV3-1 (or the pseudogene TRBV3-2) to TRBJ1-1; TRBD1 aligns across 9 bases. The CDR3 is made up of 15 amino acids. Germline CDR1 and CDR2: LGHDT and YNNKEL (reference sequence). V lost 3 bases to trimming and J lost 7 bases; unmatched junction nucleotides: 9. This chain's CDR3 is CASSQPGTGSGEAFF. The CDR3 bases are TGTGCCAGCAGCCAGCCCGGGACAGGGTCGGGTGAAGCTTTCTTT.

This rearrangement joins TRBV6-1 to TRBJ1-6; 7 bases match TRBD1. The germline CDR1 and CDR2 sequences are MNHNS and SASEGT. V lost 0 bases to trimming and J lost 2 bases; unmatched junction nucleotides: 10. CDR3 length: 19 amino acids. The CDR3 nucleotides read TGTGCCAGCAGTGAAGCGGGACAGACCCCTACCCCCTATAATTCACCCCTCCACTTT. This gives the protein CASSEAGQTPTPYNSPLHF.

The gene calls are TRBV19 and TRBJ2-2; the match to TRBD2 covers 8 bases. Germline V gene sequence: CDR1 LNHDA, CDR2 SQIVND (reference sequence). The J segment lost 4 bases and the V segment lost 11 bases, leaving 6 bases of the junction unmatched. There are 13 residues in the CDR3. DNA of the CDR3: TGTGCCTCGACGGGAGGGACCACCGGGGAGCTGTTTTTT. Amino acids: CASTGGTTGELFF.

The genes are TRBV11-2 and TRBJ1-6; D ambiguous. Germline CDR1 reads SGHAT; CDR2 reads FQNNGV. Trimming left V 5 bases short and J 10 bases short, with 9 bases between. This CDR3 has 12 residues. This CDR3 is CASSPERSPLHF. The CDR3 region has the DNA TGTGCCAGCAGCCCCGAGCGGTCACCCCTCCACTTT.

The chain carries TRBV11-2 and TRBJ2-3; 10 bases align to TRBD2. The CDR3 has 17 residues. J gave up 4 bases and V 6 bases, and 13 bases lay outside the gene matches. Germline V gene sequence: CDR1 SGHAT, CDR2 FQNNGV. The CDR3 is CASRVRLAGDFPDTQYF. In DNA, the CDR3 is TGTGCCAGCAGAGTTCGTCTAGCGGGAGATTTTCCAGATACGCAGTATTTT.

V gene TRBV9 combines with J gene TRBJ2-5, with unresolved D. CDR3 length: 13 residues. V lost 5 bases and J lost 5, with 13 bases in between. Germline V gene lookup returns CDR1 SGDLS and CDR2 YYNGEE. This chain's CDR3 is CASSSTWRETQYF. For the CDR3, the DNA is TGTGCCAGCAGTTCGACCTGGCGGGAGACCCAGTACTTC.

The V and J genes are TRBV2 and TRBJ2-2; D might be TRBD1 (6 bases). The CDR3 loop spans 13 amino acids. Germline values: CDR1 SNHLY, CDR2 FYNNEI. Deletions cut 8 bases from V and 0 bases from J, with 7 bases between. CDR3 nucleotide sequence: TGTGCCAGCGGGACAACGAACACCGGGGAGCTGTTTTTT. It encodes CASGTTNTGELFF.

V and J are TRBV7-9 and TRBJ2-1, with D perhaps TRBD2 (5 bases). Trimming took 5 bases from V and 1 from J, leaving 6 bases between them. The CDR3 spans 13 residues. Germline lookup yields CDR1 SEHNR and CDR2 FQNEAQ (reference sequence). The CDR3 region is CASSPGSYNEQFF. CDR3 DNA sequence: TGTGCCAGCAGCCCGGGATCCTACAATGAGCAGTTCTTC.

The rearrangement links TRBV3-1 (or the pseudogene TRBV3-2) to TRBJ1-2; a possible D gene is TRBD1 (6 bases). This CDR3 is built from 14 residues. Germline CDR1 LGHDT, CDR2 YNNKEL (reference sequence). V was cut by 0 bases and J by 8 bases, with 13 bases left in between. The CDR3, as DNA: TGTGCCAGCAGCCAAGATAGGGGGAATGGCGGCTACACCTTC. Amino acids: CASSQDRGNGGYTF.

CDR3 protein: CASRGTALGNTEAFF. The CDR3 DNA reads TGTGCCAGTAGGGGGACAGCCCTGGGGAACACTGAAGCTTTCTTT. V and J are TRBV19 and TRBJ1-1, with 7 nucleotides matching TRBD1. Germline CDR1 reads LNHDA; CDR2 reads SQIVND (reference sequence). The CDR3 extends over 15 amino acids. Unmatched junction bases numbered 8, after V lost 6 bases and J lost 1 base.

The chain links TRBV25-1 to TRBJ1-1, with a possible D match to TRBD1 (5 bases). The CDR3 covers 14 residues. CDR1 is MGHDK and CDR2 is SYGVNS in the germline V gene. Trimming removed 0 bases from V and 4 bases from J, with 9 bases in between. DNA of the CDR3: TGTGCCAGCAGTGAATATTACGGGGGCACTGAAGCTTTCTTT. As protein: CASSEYYGGTEAFF.

CDR3 protein: CASSEKGLNQPQHF. As DNA, the CDR3 is TGTGCCAGCAGTGAAAAGGGGTTGAATCAGCCCCAGCATTTT. The chain links TRBV28 to TRBJ1-5; D perhaps matches TRBD1 (5 bases). Germline CDR1 and CDR2: MDHEN and SYDVKM. Trimming pared 5 bases from V and 4 bases from J, leaving 12 bases between. There are 14 residues in the CDR3.

The chain is built from TRBV5-5 and TRBJ2-1; perhaps TRBD2 as D (6 bases). V dropped 3 bases and J dropped 9 bases, with 16 bases sitting between them. This CDR3 contains 14 residues. Germline V gene lookup returns CDR1 SGHKS and CDR2 YYEKEE (reference sequence). In DNA form, the CDR3 reads TGTGCCAGCAGCTGGGAGCGGGCTGTGAGTGAGCAGTTCTTC. It translates to CASSWERAVSEQFF.

The V and J genes are TRBV5-1 and TRBJ1-5, with TRBD1 matching 7 bases. V was pared by 3 bases and J by 6 bases, with 15 bases of the junction left unmatched. In germline, CDR1 is SGHRS, CDR2 YFSETQ. The CDR3 runs to 17 residues. CDR3 DNA: TGCGCCAGCAGCTCCTGGTTAGTCAGGGGGACTTGTCAGCCCCAGCATTTT. Its translation is CASSSWLVRGTCQPQHF.

The sample holds one count of this clone. The rearrangement uses TRBV3-1 (or the pseudogene TRBV3-2) and TRBJ1-2; tentative D call: TRBD1 (5 bases). The CDR3 spans 14 residues. Germline CDR1 reads LGHDT; CDR2 reads YNNKEL (reference sequence). V gave up 0 bases and J gave up 8 bases, with 13 bases separating them. The DNA for the CDR3 is TGTGCCAGCAGCCAAGAAGGCTCAGGGTCCGGCTACACCTTC. Its translation: CASSQEGSGSGYTF.

The chain combines TRBV24-1 with TRBJ2-7, with a weak D call TRBD2 (5 bases). CDR1 is KGHDR and CDR2 is SFDVKD in the germline V gene. The ends were cut back, 1 base at V and 3 bases at J, with 6 bases in the middle. The CDR3 loop spans 13 amino acids. The CDR3 loop is CATSDFRGYEQYF. As DNA, the CDR3 is TGTGCCACCAGTGATTTTCGGGGCTACGAGCAGTACTTC.